This is a list of T cell receptor beta chains from one sample in a study of T cells after yellow fever vaccination. MiXCR, applied by TCRdb to the 5' RACE reads, yields one record per CDR3 protein. This sample yields around 360,000 distinct CDR3 sequences, of which 9.5% to 13% are seen a single time; around 19% belongs to the top ten. The specimen was PBMCs, collected on the day of the first yellow fever vaccination. These TCRs come from a man younger than 35 who received the YFV17D yellow fever vaccine. CDR3s leave out the opening cysteine and the closing phenylalanine or tryptophan. The order of the fields is J gene, V gene, CDR3 protein.

j_gene: TRBJ1-5; v_gene: TRBV2; CDR3aa: ASSEDRGDQPQH
j_gene: TRBJ2-5; v_gene: TRBV20-1; CDR3aa: SARVVFQETQY
j_gene: TRBJ2-5; v_gene: TRBV27; CDR3aa: ASGGWGETQY
j_gene: TRBJ1-5; v_gene: TRBV20-1; CDR3aa: SARDRRSQMSNQPQH
j_gene: TRBJ2-3; v_gene: TRBV6-1; CDR3aa: ASTSMDRGADTQY
j_gene: TRBJ1-4; v_gene: TRBV4-2; CDR3aa: ASSHARITNEKLF
j_gene: TRBJ2-2; v_gene: TRBV21-1; CDR3aa: ASSKARTRNPGELF
j_gene: TRBJ1-1; v_gene: TRBV5-1; CDR3aa: ASSPEVGNTEAF
j_gene: TRBJ1-1; v_gene: TRBV29-1; CDR3aa: SVALGNTEAF
j_gene: TRBJ2-1; v_gene: TRBV19; CDR3aa: ASSIGGRGF
j_gene: TRBJ1-5; v_gene: TRBV25-1; CDR3aa: ASSEDTGGRSNQPQH
j_gene: TRBJ1-5; v_gene: TRBV12-3/TRBV12-4; CDR3aa: ASSTLPRPQH
j_gene: TRBJ2-3; v_gene: TRBV6-5; CDR3aa: ASSYFGGTTDTQY
j_gene: TRBJ2-1; v_gene: TRBV29-1; CDR3aa: SATSGGPNEQF
j_gene: TRBJ2-3; v_gene: TRBV20-1; CDR3aa: SAIMPFTDTQY
j_gene: TRBJ2-3; v_gene: TRBV10-1; CDR3aa: ASSEDPGTDTQY
j_gene: TRBJ2-3; v_gene: TRBV11-1; CDR3aa: ASSRQGFTDTQY
j_gene: TRBJ1-1; v_gene: TRBV4-3; CDR3aa: ASSQDVWTGNTEAF
j_gene: TRBJ2-1; v_gene: TRBV5-1; CDR3aa: ASRLAGWTYNEQF
j_gene: TRBJ2-3; v_gene: TRBV5-1; CDR3aa: ASSLDPSVADTQY
j_gene: TRBJ1-1; v_gene: TRBV6-1; CDR3aa: ASSELTGENTEAF
j_gene: TRBJ2-5; v_gene: TRBV2; CDR3aa: ASSELTQGTQY
j_gene: TRBJ1-1; v_gene: TRBV12-3/TRBV12-4; CDR3aa: ASRFSGRPEAF
j_gene: TRBJ2-1; v_gene: TRBV7-2; CDR3aa: ASSESGTGAYNEQF
j_gene: TRBJ2-5; v_gene: TRBV5-1; CDR3aa: ASSLGNGQETQY
j_gene: TRBJ2-1; v_gene: TRBV10-2; CDR3aa: ASSTYFYNEQF
j_gene: TRBJ2-7; v_gene: TRBV18; CDR3aa: ASSPSTGMYGEQY
j_gene: TRBJ2-7; v_gene: TRBV20-1; CDR3aa: SARDRGPSYEQY
j_gene: TRBJ1-1; v_gene: TRBV4-1; CDR3aa: ASSQPYSGVGTEAF
j_gene: TRBJ2-5; v_gene: TRBV5-1; CDR3aa: ASSPSSGLAGRETQY
j_gene: TRBJ2-3; v_gene: TRBV7-8; CDR3aa: ASSQGRHLADTQY
j_gene: TRBJ2-5; v_gene: TRBV25-1; CDR3aa: ASSEWLAGGHETQY
j_gene: TRBJ1-5; v_gene: TRBV6-1; CDR3aa: ASGILRNQPQH
j_gene: TRBJ2-5; v_gene: TRBV12-3/TRBV12-4; CDR3aa: ASSLMQQETQY
j_gene: TRBJ2-7; v_gene: TRBV4-1; CDR3aa: ASSQDDGTQGYEQY
j_gene: TRBJ2-1; v_gene: TRBV4-3; CDR3aa: ASSQGGGGAYNEQF
j_gene: TRBJ1-4; v_gene: TRBV6-1; CDR3aa: ASKTRGANEKLF